The clone carrying this T cell receptor (beta chain) was counted many times. Its matching antigen is unknown. The CDR3 sequence is 15 residues long. V was shortened by 0 bases and J by 3 bases, with 12 bases between the two germline ends. Germline CDR1 and CDR2: LGHNA and YSLEER. The data belong to a study of early T cells in non-severe SARS-CoV-2 infection. Findings and caveats of the study: There was a bias toward anti-spike CD8 responses in VDJdb matching, which missed private and CD4 specificities.

Unique molecular identifiers were affixed to single, distinct cDNA molecules. One entry per CDR3 protein, called by TCRdb with MiXCR from the 5' RACE reads. The sample shows about 52,000 distinct CDR3 sequences, more than 9.5% of them seen only once. Source material: whole blood. The clonotype comes from an adult who was a healthcare worker with PCR-confirmed SARS-CoV-2 infection or an uninfected control (not recorded which). J is TRBJ2-7 and V is TRBV4-3, with D tentatively TRBD1 (6 bases). In nucleotides, the CDR3 is TGCGCCAGCAGCCAAGATCGTACAGGGCGCTACGAGCAGTACTTC. It specifies CASSQDRTGRYEQYF.